This T cell receptor beta chain was identified in a study of identical twins listed by TCRdb under 2016. For context, the study as a whole: TCR alpha and beta repertoires from monozygotic twins, unrelated adults of various ages and cord blood were deep-sequenced to test whether fetal clonotypes persist. To rule out contamination, the twin experiments were replicated at different times with different library preparation protocols.

What the authors observed across the whole study: Compared with coincidental sharing between unrelated individuals, out-of-frame TCR alpha sequences shared between twins showed an excess of sequences with low generation probability. In monozygotic twins, out-of-frame TCR alpha sharing was systematically underestimated by recombination models, although the models agreed with sharing between unrelated individuals. The excess sharing between twins in beta out-of-frame sequences was weaker because fewer shared sequences reduced the signal-to-noise ratio. Invariant T cells such as MAIT and iNKT could partly confound zero-insertion analyses, though diverse VJ usage argued against this for most clonotypes. Because the same donors could not be followed over many years, conclusions were based on cross-sectional statistical analysis. Fewer insertions were carried by abundant cord blood beta clonotypes; a weaker similar trend was observed in young adult naive repertoires, while no such trend was observed in memory repertoires.

The library was built by means of 5' RACE. Sequencing used an Illumina HiSeq 2000. A universal primer binding site was added through template switching, and the final cDNA carried a unique molecular identifier so that TCR cDNA molecules could be counted accurately. First-strand cDNA for TCR alpha and beta chains was synthesized from specific primers in the conserved constant-segment region. To control for contamination, every cDNA library was double barcoded, receiving both a SMART-Mk sample barcode and Illumina barcodes. TruSeq adapter sequences along with Illumina sample barcodes were introduced in two successive PCR steps. Sequencing of the TCR alpha and beta cDNA libraries was done on the Illumina HiSeq platform using custom primers. In the paper's pipeline: MiGEC was used to process raw reads and extract unique molecular identifiers, and MiXCR was used to find CDR3 positions. Recombination models were inferred per individual with the repgenHMM and IGoR tools using an EM algorithm. The analysis of shared clonotypes was done with the tcR package in R, with sharing normalized by the product of cloneset sizes. To study raw recombination free of thymic and clonal selection effects, out-of-frame nonproductive sequences were analyzed. Using fastp trimming at Q25 and MiXCR clonotype assembly, TCRdb reanalyzed the public sequencing data and kept in-frame beta chains. All rows with the same CDR3 protein become a single entry with the most common DNA and genes. What appears here as the V and J calls and clone size reflects TCRdb's work, not the paper's. Here the sample has 550,000 to 700,000 distinct CDR3 sequences; about 20% occur a single time. Approximately 4.5% of the sample comes from the top ten.

Every donor in the study was a healthy Caucasian. Three pairs of female monozygotic twins, all aged about 18 to 29 years, were included in the twin cohort. The RNA used for TCR libraries was isolated from peripheral blood mononuclear cells. Trimming leaves V shorter by 1 base and J shorter by 6 bases, with the junction holding 9 bases beyond the gene matches. Including cysteine and phenylalanine, the CDR3 has 14 amino acids. Of all the DNA, just the CDR3 is kept, 42 bases in frame from base 1. Looking up the germline V gene (reference sequence) yields CDR1 DFQATT and CDR2 SNEGSKA. Concerning this clonotype itself: The target of this receptor is not known. No clone much larger than this one lies a single base away; base qualities are absent.

These data were likewise used in another study, on T cells expressing NK-cell markers. The other study reports the following: Three sorted T-cell subsets (CD3+CD56+NKG2C+, CD3+CD56+NKG2C- and CD3+CD56-NKG2C+) from several donors had their TCR beta-chain repertoires profiled. Of the eight sequenced donors, seven were found to be HCMV-seropositive and one was found to be HCMV-seronegative. In several experiments an anti-gammadeltaTCR antibody was added to restrict sorting to alphabetaTCR-expressing T cells. In six donors, the dominant CD3+CD56+NKG2C+ clonotypes were found to rank among the top 10 CD8+ clonotypes and to make up roughly 1.0-7.0% of CD8+ T cells. Those dominant clonotypes were again the most abundant among CD3+CD56-NKG2C+ cells in a few donors, at about 28.3-65%. Whether the expanded NKG2C-expressing T cell clones were specific for HCMV antigens was left unclear. The eight sequenced donors were randomly selected healthy volunteers, three men and five women. A commercial ELISA kit detecting HCMV-specific IgG in serum was used to determine HCMV serostatus. For five to seven donors, bulk peripheral blood T-cell repertoires were also sequenced from unsorted PBMC. Reads were demultiplexed and grouped by UMI with MIGEC, and clonotypes were assembled and quantified with MiTCR. To exclude erroneous sequences, any TCR cDNA sequence not supported by at least two reads was discarded. Downstream repertoire analysis used the tcR package, and clonotypes were matched across fractions by CDR3 nucleotide sequence plus V segment. VDJmatch was used to annotate antigen specificity against VDJdb, with one amino acid substitution in CDR3 permitted.

This receptor was taken from a woman aged 18-35 years in good health. The sequencing input was PBMCs. In this chain, TRBV20-1 is recombined with TRBJ2-7, with TRBD2 identical over 7 junction bases. Read as DNA, the sequence is TGCAGTGCTAGAGTTTACGGCGGGAGTGGCGAGCAGTACTTC. Its amino acids are CSARVYGGSGEQYF.